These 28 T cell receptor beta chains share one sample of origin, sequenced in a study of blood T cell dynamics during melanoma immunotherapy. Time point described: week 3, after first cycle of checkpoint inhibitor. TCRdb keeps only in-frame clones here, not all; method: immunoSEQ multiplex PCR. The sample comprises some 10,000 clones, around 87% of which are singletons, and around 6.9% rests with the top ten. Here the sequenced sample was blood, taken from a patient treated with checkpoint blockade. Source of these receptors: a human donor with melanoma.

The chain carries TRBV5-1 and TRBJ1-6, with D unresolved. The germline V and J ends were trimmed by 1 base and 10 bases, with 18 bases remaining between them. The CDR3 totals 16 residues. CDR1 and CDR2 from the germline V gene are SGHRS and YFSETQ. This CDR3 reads CASSLTLEGPRSPLHF. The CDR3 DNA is TGCGCCAGCAGCTTGACTCTAGAAGGCCCCCGATCACCCCTCCACTTT. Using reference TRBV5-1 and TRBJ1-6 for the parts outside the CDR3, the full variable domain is KAGVTQTPRYLIKTRGQQVTLSCSPISGHRSVSWYQQTPGQGLQFLFEYFSETQRNKGNFPGRFSGRQFSNSRSEMNVSTLELGDSALYLCASSLTLEGPRSPLHFGNGTRLTVT.

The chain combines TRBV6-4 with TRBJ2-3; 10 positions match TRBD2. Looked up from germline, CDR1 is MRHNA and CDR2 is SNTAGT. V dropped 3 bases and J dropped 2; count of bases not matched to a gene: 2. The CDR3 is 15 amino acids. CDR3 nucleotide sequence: TGTGCCAGCAGTGAAAGCGGGGGGGCCACAGATACGCAGTATTTT. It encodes CASSESGGATDTQYF.

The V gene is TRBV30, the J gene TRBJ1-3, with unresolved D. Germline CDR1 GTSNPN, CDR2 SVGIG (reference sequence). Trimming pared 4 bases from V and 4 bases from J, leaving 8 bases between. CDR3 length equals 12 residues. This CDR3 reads CAWKKGGNTIYF. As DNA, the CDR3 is TGTGCCTGGAAGAAGGGAGGAAACACCATATATTTT.

The CDR3 here is CASSLAGGSSYNEQFF. The CDR3 nucleotides read TGCGCCAGCAGCTTGGCCGGGGGTAGCTCCTACAATGAGCAGTTCTTC. The chain links TRBV5-1 to TRBJ2-1; tentative D call: TRBD2 (6 bases). This CDR3 comprises 16 residues. Trimming took off 0 bases at V and 0 bases at J, with 10 bases between the two ends. The V gene's germline CDR1 is SGHRS and CDR2 YFSETQ.

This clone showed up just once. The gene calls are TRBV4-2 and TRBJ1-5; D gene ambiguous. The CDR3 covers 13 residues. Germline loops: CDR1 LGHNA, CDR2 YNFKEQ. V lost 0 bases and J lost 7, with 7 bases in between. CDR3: CASSQDSGQPQHF. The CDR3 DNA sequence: TGTGCCAGCAGCCAAGACTCGGGGCAGCCCCAGCATTTT.

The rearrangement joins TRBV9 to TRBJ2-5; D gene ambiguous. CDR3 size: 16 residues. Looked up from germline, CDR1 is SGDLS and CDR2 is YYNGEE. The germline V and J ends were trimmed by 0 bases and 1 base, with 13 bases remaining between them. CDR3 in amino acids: CASSVAATWPQETQYF. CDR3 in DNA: TGTGCCAGCAGCGTAGCGGCGACTTGGCCCCAAGAGACCCAGTACTTC.

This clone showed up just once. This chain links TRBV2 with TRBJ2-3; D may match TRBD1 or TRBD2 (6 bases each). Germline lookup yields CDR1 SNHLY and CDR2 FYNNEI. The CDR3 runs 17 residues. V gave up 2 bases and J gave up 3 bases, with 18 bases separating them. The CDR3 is CASSERKEGGLTDTQYF. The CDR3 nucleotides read TGTGCCAGCAGTGAACGGAAGGAGGGGGGCCTTACAGATACGCAGTATTTT.

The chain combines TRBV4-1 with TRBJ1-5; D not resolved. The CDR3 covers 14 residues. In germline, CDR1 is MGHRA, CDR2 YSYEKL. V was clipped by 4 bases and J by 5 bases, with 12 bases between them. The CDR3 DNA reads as TGCGCCAGCAGCCGGGAAGATAGGGATCAGCCCCAGCATTTT. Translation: CASSREDRDQPQHF.

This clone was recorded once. The CDR3 DNA follows: TGTGCCAGCAGCTCCCGCGATCAGGGGGGAGAGACCCAGTACTTC. Amino acids: CASSSRDQGGETQYF. The chain is built from TRBV7-9 and TRBJ2-5, with D perhaps TRBD1 (7 bases). Trimming took off 4 bases at V and 4 bases at J, with 16 bases between the two ends. This CDR3 contains 15 residues. Germline CDR1 SEHNR, CDR2 FQNEAQ (reference sequence).

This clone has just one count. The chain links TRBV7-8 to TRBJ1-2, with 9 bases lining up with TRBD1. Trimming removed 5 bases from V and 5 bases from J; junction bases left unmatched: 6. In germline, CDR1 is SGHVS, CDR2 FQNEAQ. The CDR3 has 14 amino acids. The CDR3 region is CASSGGTGMYGYTF. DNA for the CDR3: TGTGCCAGCAGCGGAGGGACAGGGATGTATGGCTACACCTTC.

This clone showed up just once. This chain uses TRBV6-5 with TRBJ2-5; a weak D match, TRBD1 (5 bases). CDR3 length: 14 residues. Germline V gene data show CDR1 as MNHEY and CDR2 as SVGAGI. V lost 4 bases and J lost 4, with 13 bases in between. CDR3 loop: CASSSPPGSETQYF. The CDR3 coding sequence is TGTGCCAGCAGTTCCCCCCCAGGGTCAGAGACCCAGTACTTC.

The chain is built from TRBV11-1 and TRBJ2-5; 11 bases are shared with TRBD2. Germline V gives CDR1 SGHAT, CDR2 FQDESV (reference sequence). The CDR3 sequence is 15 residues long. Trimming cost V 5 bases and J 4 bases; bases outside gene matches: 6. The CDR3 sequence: CASSETTSGAETQYF. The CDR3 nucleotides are TGTGCCAGCAGCGAAACGACTAGCGGGGCAGAGACCCAGTACTTC.

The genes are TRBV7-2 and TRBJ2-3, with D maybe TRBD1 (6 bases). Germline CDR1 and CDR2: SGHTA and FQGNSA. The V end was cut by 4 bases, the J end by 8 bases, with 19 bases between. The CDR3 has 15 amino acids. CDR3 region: CASSSSTGLGFTQYF. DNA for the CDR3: TGTGCCAGCAGCTCCTCGACAGGCCTGGGCTTTACGCAGTATTTT.

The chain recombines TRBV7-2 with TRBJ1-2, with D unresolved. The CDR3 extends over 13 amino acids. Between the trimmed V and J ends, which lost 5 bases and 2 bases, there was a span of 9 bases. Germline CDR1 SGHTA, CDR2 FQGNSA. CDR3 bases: TGTGCCAGCAGCCCCCAGGAGAACTATGGCTACACCTTC. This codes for CASSPQENYGYTF.

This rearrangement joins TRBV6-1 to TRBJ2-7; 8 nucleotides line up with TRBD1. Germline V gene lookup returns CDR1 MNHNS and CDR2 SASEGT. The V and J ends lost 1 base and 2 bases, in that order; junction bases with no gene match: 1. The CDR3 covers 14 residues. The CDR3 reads CASSEVQGAYEQYF. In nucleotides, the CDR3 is TGTGCCAGCAGTGAAGTACAGGGGGCCTACGAGCAGTACTTC.

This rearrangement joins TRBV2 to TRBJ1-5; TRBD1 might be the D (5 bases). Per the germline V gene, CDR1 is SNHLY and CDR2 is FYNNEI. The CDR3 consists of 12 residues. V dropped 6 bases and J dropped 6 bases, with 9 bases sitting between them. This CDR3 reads CASSRDIQPQHF. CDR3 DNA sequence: TGTGCCAGCAGCAGGGATATTCAGCCCCAGCATTTT.

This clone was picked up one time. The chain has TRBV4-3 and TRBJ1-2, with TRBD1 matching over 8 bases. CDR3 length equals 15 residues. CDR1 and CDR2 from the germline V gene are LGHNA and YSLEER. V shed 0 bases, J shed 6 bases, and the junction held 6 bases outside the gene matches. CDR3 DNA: TGCGCCAGCAGCCAAGATTTCGGACAGGGCGATGGCTACACCTTC. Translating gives CASSQDFGQGDGYTF.

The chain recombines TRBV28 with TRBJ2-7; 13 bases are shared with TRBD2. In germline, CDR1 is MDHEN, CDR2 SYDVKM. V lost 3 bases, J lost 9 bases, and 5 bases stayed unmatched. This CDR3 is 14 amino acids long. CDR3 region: CASSLTSGGPPQYV. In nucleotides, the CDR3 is TGTGCCAGCAGTTTGACTAGCGGGGGGCCTCCGCAGTACGTC.

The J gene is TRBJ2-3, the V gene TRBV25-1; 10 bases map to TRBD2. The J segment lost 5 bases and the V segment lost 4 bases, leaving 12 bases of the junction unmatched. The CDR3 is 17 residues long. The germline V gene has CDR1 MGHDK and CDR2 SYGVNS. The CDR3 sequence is CASSAIQGAGGIDTQYF. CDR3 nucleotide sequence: TGTGCCAGCAGTGCAATTCAGGGAGCGGGGGGGATAGATACGCAGTATTTT. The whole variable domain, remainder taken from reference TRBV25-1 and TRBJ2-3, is EADIYQTPRYLVIGTGKKITLECSQTMGHDKMYWYQQDPGMELHLIHYSYGVNSTEKGDLSSESTVSRIRTEHFPLTLESARPSHTSQYLCASSAIQGAGGIDTQYFGPGTRLTVL.

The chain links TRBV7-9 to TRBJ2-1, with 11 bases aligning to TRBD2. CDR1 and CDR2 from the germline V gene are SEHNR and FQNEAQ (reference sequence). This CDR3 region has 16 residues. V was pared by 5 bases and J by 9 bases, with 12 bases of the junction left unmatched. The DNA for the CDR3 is TGTGCCAGCAGCCTAAGACTAGCGGGGCGGCGGGGTGAGCAGTTCTTC. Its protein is CASSLRLAGRRGEQFF.

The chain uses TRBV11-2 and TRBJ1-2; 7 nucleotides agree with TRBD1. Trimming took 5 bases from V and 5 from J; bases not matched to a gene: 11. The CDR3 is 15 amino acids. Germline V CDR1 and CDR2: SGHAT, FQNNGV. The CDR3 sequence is CASSPGQEAFYGYTF. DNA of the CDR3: TGTGCCAGCAGCCCTGGACAGGAAGCTTTTTATGGCTACACCTTC.

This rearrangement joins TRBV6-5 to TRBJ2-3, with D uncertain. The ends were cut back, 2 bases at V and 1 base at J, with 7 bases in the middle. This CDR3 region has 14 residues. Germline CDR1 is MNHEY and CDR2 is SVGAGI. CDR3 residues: CASSYGLRTDTQYF. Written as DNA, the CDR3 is TGTGCCAGCAGTTACGGCCTTCGCACAGATACGCAGTATTTT.

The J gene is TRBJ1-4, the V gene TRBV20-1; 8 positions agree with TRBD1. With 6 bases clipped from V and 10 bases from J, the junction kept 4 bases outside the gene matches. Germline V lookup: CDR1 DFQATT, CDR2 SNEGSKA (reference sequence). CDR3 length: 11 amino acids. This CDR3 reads CSAGDRGKLFF. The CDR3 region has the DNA TGCAGTGCGGGAGACAGGGGAAAACTGTTTTTT.

The CDR3 sequence is CASSLQEGVPTGELFF. Here the CDR3 DNA reads TGTGCCAGCAGCTTACAAGAGGGGGTGCCTACCGGGGAGCTGTTTTTT. The J gene is TRBJ2-2, the V gene TRBV7-2; possible D gene TRBD1, 6 bases. Trimming removed 2 bases from V and 5 bases from J, with 15 bases in between. Germline CDR1 and CDR2: SGHTA and FQGNSA. This CDR3 is built from 16 residues. Variable domain in full (rest from reference TRBV7-2 and TRBJ2-2): GAGVSQSPSNKVTEKGKDVELRCDPISGHTALYWYRQSLGQGLEFLIYFQGNSAPDKSGLPSDRFSAERTGGSVSTLTIQRTQQEDSAVYLCASSLQEGVPTGELFFGEGSRLTVL.

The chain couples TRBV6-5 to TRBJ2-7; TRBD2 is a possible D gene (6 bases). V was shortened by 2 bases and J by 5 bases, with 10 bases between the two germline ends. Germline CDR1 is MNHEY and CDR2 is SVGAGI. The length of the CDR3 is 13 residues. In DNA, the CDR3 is TGTGCCAGCAGTTACGCGGGGCTGAACGAGCAGTACGTC. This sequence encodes CASSYAGLNEQYV.

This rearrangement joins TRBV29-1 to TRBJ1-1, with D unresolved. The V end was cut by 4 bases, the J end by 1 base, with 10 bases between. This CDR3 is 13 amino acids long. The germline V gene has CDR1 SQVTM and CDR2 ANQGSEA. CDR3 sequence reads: CSVVNGPNTEAFF. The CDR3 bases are TGCAGCGTTGTGAACGGACCGAACACTGAAGCTTTCTTT.

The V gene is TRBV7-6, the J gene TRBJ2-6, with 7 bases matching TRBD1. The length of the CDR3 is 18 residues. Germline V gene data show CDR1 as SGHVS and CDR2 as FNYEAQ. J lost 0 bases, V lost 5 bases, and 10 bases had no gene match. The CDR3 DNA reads TGTGCCAGCAGCCCCCAGAGACAGGGTATCTCTGGGGCCAACGTCCTGACTTTC. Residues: CASSPQRQGISGANVLTF.

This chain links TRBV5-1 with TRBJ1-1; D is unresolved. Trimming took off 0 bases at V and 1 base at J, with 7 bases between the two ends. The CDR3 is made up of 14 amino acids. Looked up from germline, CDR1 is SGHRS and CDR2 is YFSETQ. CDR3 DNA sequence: TGCGCCAGCAGCTTGGCCTCAGGGAACACTGAAGCTTTCTTT. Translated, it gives CASSLASGNTEAFF.